These 21 T cell receptor beta chains were all obtained from the same sample, sequenced in a study of tumor and adjacent non-tumor tissue in lung cancer. This sample's RNA came from whole unsorted tissue. More than 3 cm separated this lung sample from the edge of the tumor. A modified ARM-PCR protocol with three rounds of nested PCR amplified TCRbeta. MiXCR was run by TCRdb on the multiplex PCR reads, yielding one entry per CDR3 protein. The table records over 100,000 distinct CDR3 sequences, 62% of them present only once. Sequenced material: distant non-tumor lung tissue. The receptors originated from a man between 60 and 70 years old with non-small cell lung cancer.

In regard to this clonotype: This may arise from a read error, as a much more abundant clone is one base away. This chain connects TRBV11-2 to TRBJ1-1; tentatively, D is TRBD1 (5 bases). V lost 7 bases and J lost 6, with 15 bases in between. CDR3 length: 13 residues. Germline loops: CDR1 SGHAT, CDR2 FQNNGV. The CDR3 reads CASIQTMGAEAFF. The CDR3 DNA reads as TGTGCCAGCATCCAGACGATGGGGGCTGAAGCTTTCTTT.

The gene calls are TRBV30 and TRBJ2-7, with D possibly matching TRBD1 (5 bases). Germline V gene data show CDR1 as GTSNPN and CDR2 as SVGIG (reference sequence). The CDR3 totals 11 residues. Deletions cut 1 base from V and 6 bases from J, with 7 bases between. CDR3 region: CAWSGRAEQYF. CDR3 nucleotides: TGTGCCTGGAGTGGCAGGGCCGAGCAGTACTTC.

This clonotype was seen once. This clone may be a read error of a much larger clone one base away. V usage is TRBV5-6 and J usage is TRBJ2-3; 10 nucleotides line up with TRBD2. Germline V gives CDR1 SGHDT, CDR2 YYEEEE. The CDR3 has 19 residues. Trimming cost V 3 bases and J 0 bases; bases outside gene matches: 13. The chain's CDR3 is CASSWSGSSGGPSTDTQYF. CDR3 DNA: TGTGCCAGCAGCTGGAGTGGGTCTAGCGGGGGCCCGAGCACAGATACGCAGTATTTT.

This clonotype was recorded many times. The rearrangement joins TRBV7-3 to TRBJ2-6; the D gene could be TRBD1 or TRBD2 (6 bases each). Germline CDR1 and CDR2: SGHTA and FQGTGA. Trimming left V 1 base short and J 0 bases short, with 10 bases between. This CDR3 has 17 residues. This chain's CDR3 is CASSLIGGISGANVLTF. The CDR3, as DNA: TGTGCCAGCAGCTTAATCGGGGGCATCTCTGGGGCCAACGTCCTGACTTTC.

This clonotype turned up a few times. V usage is TRBV7-9 and J usage is TRBJ2-3; 14 nucleotides line up with TRBD2. Germline V gene sequence: CDR1 SEHNR, CDR2 FQNEAQ (reference sequence). V trimming: 5 bases; J trimming: 0 bases; junction bases outside the gene matches: 10. The CDR3 has 19 residues. The CDR3 coding sequence is TGTGCCAGCAGCGTTAAGACTAGCGGGAGGGAAACTAGCACAGATACGCAGTATTTT. This gives the protein CASSVKTSGRETSTDTQYF.

J is TRBJ2-2 and V is TRBV11-1; no reliable D call. This CDR3 spans 13 amino acids. The germline V gene encodes CDR1 SGHAT and CDR2 FQDESV (reference sequence). CDR3 sequence: CVRSFEMTGELFF. The CDR3 nucleotides read TGTGTCAGGAGCTTTGAAATGACAGGGGAGCTGTTTTTT.

This clonotype was seen a few times. The V gene is TRBV11-2, the J gene TRBJ2-5, with 11 bases that match TRBD2. The V gene end was trimmed by 8 bases and the J gene end by 4 bases; junction bases not matched to a gene: 9. There are 15 residues in the CDR3. The germline gives CDR1 SGHAT, CDR2 FQNNGV. The CDR3 region has the DNA TGTGCCAGCGGTACCACTAGCGGGAGTGGAGAGACCCAGTACTTC. It translates to CASGTTSGSGETQYF.

This chain uses TRBV28 with TRBJ2-5, with D perhaps matching TRBD1 (5 bases). This CDR3 comprises 15 residues. Germline CDR1 reads MDHEN; CDR2 reads SYDVKM. The CDR3: CESSPPTGLLETQYF. CDR3 nucleotides: TGTGAGAGCAGTCCCCCTACAGGCCTATTGGAGACCCAGTACTTC. Based on the CDR3 plus reference TRBV28 and TRBJ2-5, the full variable domain is DVKVTQSSRYLVKRTGEKVFLECVQDMDHENMFWYRQDPGLGLRLIYFSYDVKMKEKGDIPEGYSVSREKKERFSLILESASTNQTSMYLCESSPPTGLLETQYFGPGTRLLVL.

About this clonotype: Its ends do not fully match the called genes, so a read error is possible. The chain joins TRBV4-3 to TRBJ2-2; a possible D gene is TRBD2 (5 bases). The CDR3 loop spans 15 amino acids. Germline V CDR1 and CDR2: LGHNA, YSLEER. The CDR3 DNA sequence: TGCGCCTGCAGCCAAGATCTGAGGTCCCCCGGGAAGCTTTTTTTT. It yields the protein CACSQDLRSPGKLFF.

To note about this clonotype: One end of the junction varies from germline; a read error may be responsible. The chain combines TRBV19 with TRBJ1-5, with a possible D match to TRBD1 (6 bases). Germline CDR1 is LNHDA and CDR2 is SQIVND (reference sequence). The CDR3 covers 13 residues. CDR3 region: CDSTGTGWQPQHF. CDR3 sequence (DNA): TGTGACAGTACCGGTACAGGGTGGCAGCCCCAGCATTTT. The full variable domain, completed using reference TRBV19 and TRBJ1-5, is DGGITQSPKYLFRKEGQNVTLSCEQNLNHDAMYWYRQDPGQGLRLIYYSQIVNDFQKGDIAEGYSVSREKKESFPLTVTSAQKNPTAFYLCDSTGTGWQPQHFGDGTRLSIL.

Points on this clonotype: One junction end disagrees with the germline gene, perhaps due to a read error. V is TRBV4-1 and J is TRBJ2-2; D not resolved. This CDR3 is 14 amino acids long. Per germline, CDR1 MGHRA and CDR2 YSYEKL. CDR3 sequence (DNA): TGCGCCAGCAGCCAATACACGAACACAGGGGAGCTGTTTTTT. It is translated as CASSQYTNTGELFF.

V gene TRBV7-8 combines with J gene TRBJ1-6, with D unclear. The CDR3 sequence is 15 residues long. V lost 5 bases and J 6 bases, leaving 14 bases between the germline ends. From germline, CDR1 is SGHVS and CDR2 FQNEAQ. This CDR3 is CASSIYTLGNSPLHF. In nucleotides, the CDR3 is TGTGCCAGCAGCATCTACACCCTGGGTAATTCACCCCTCCACTTT.

The chain combines TRBV4-3 with TRBJ2-1; D unclear. V gave up 3 bases and J gave up 2 bases, with 14 bases separating them. Germline V CDR1 and CDR2: LGHNA, YSLEER. The CDR3 has 16 residues. The CDR3: CASSHRHDITYNEQFF. CDR3 DNA sequence: TGCGCCAGCAGCCATAGACATGACATTACCTACAATGAGCAGTTCTTC.

The J gene is TRBJ1-2, the V gene TRBV2; 7 bases line up with TRBD1. Germline CDR1 is SNHLY and CDR2 is FYNNEI. This CDR3 spans 16 amino acids. V gave up 8 bases and J gave up 4 bases; unmatched junction bases: 16. CDR3 in DNA: TGTGCCAGCTCAAAAGACAGGGTCGACCGAGGCTATGGCTACACCTTC. Its translation: CASSKDRVDRGYGYTF.

Judged by abundance, this clonotype is medium-sized. J is TRBJ2-1 and V is TRBV11-3; D remains unclear. Germline V gene data show CDR1 as SGHNT and CDR2 as YENEEA. V gave up 4 bases and J gave up 10 bases, with 11 bases separating them. This CDR3 region has 12 residues. CDR3 sequence (DNA): TGTGCCAGCAGCTCCTGGGCTCGGGAGCAGTTCTTC. This translates into CASSSWAREQFF.

Of note for this clonotype: The junction departs from germline at one end; a sequencing error may be responsible. This chain joins TRBV6-6 and TRBJ1-5; possible D gene TRBD1, 5 bases. The CDR3 has 14 amino acids. Germline CDR1 and CDR2: MNHNY and SVGAGI (reference sequence). For the CDR3, the DNA is TGTACCAGCAGTCAGGGTAGCGGGGATCAGCCCCAGCATTTT. Translated, it gives CTSSQGSGDQPQHF.

Concerning this clonotype itself: The CDR3 carries no conserved terminal phenylalanine or tryptophan, so it likely arises from a read error. The limits of the CDR3 on the DNA are not certain, so only TCRdb's listed CDR3 is given. This chain links TRBV29-1 with TRBJ2-1; TRBD1, the D gene given by the table, was not confirmed from the DNA. Germline V CDR1 and CDR2: SQVTM, ANQGSEA. From its first to its last residue, the CDR3 has 12 amino acids. The CDR3 here is CSVEQGFHEHFL.

In its sample, this clonotype was seen once. A read error is likely, as this CDR3 ends without the conserved phenylalanine or tryptophan. V and J are TRBV11-1 and TRBJ2-3; tentatively, D is TRBD1 (5 bases). The CDR3 consists of 15 residues. Germline CDR1 is SGHAT and CDR2 is FQDESV (reference sequence). This CDR3 reads CASSLARVLSDMQYL. CDR3 nucleotides: TGTGCCAGCAGCTTGGCCAGGGTACTTTCGGATATGCAGTATCTT.

This clonotype was recorded a few times. This may arise from a read error, as a much more abundant clone is one base away. The rearrangement joins TRBV13 to TRBJ2-2; tentatively, D is TRBD1 or TRBD2 (5 bases each). Germline CDR1 and CDR2: PRHDT and FYEKMQ (reference sequence). There are 15 residues in the CDR3. DNA for the CDR3: TGTGCCAGCAGCTCCGGGACGGTGAACACCGGGAAGCTGTTTTTT. Translated: CASSSGTVNTGKLFF.

The chain has TRBV5-1 and TRBJ2-1; 7 nucleotides align to TRBD1. V was clipped by 7 bases and J by 5 bases; unmatched bases: 9. Germline lookup yields CDR1 SGHRS and CDR2 YFSETQ. This CDR3 has 14 amino acids. Here the CDR3 reads CASGPADRNNEQFF. The CDR3 DNA reads as TGCGCCAGCGGACCGGCGGACAGGAACAATGAGCAGTTCTTC.

This clonotype was found once. The chain carries TRBV7-9 and TRBJ1-5, with a weak D call TRBD1 (6 bases). The end of the DNA fits TRBJ2-3 better, so the J call may be wrong. Germline CDR1 is SEHNR and CDR2 is FQNEAQ (reference sequence). The CDR3 contains 13 residues. The CDR3: CASSLEGGQPQYF. The CDR3, as DNA: TGTGCCAGCAGCCTCGAAGGGGGTCAGCCCCAGTATTTT.